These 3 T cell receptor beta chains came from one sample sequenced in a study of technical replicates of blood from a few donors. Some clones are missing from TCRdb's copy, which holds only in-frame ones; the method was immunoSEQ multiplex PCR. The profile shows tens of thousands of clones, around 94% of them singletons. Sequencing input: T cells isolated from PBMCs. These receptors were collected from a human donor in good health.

CDR3 coding DNA: TGCGCCAGCAGCCCCGGGACTAGCGGGTGGGTAGATGAGCAGTTCTTC. Translated, it gives CASSPGTSGWVDEQFF. The chain couples TRBV5-1 to TRBJ2-1, with 12 bases fitting TRBD2. V was clipped by 4 bases and J by 8 bases; unmatched bases: 10. The germline V gene encodes CDR1 SGHRS and CDR2 YFSETQ. CDR3 size: 16 residues.

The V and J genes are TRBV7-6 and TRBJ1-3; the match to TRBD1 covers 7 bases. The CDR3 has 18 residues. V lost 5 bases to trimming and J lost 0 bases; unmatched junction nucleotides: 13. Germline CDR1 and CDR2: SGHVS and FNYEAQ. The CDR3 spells CASSGPGQDGSSGNTIYF. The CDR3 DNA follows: TGTGCCAGCAGCGGTCCCGGACAGGATGGGAGCTCTGGAAACACCATATATTTT. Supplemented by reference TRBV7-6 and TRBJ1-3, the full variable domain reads GAGVSQSPRYKVTKRGQDVALRCDPISGHVSLYWYRQALGQGPEFLTYFNYEAQQDKSGLPNDRFSAERPEGSISTLTIQRTEQRDSAMYRCASSGPGQDGSSGNTIYFGEGSWLTVV.

This CDR3 reads CASSFMNTEAFF. As DNA, the CDR3 is TGTGCCAGTAGTTTTATGAACACTGAAGCTTTCTTT. The chain couples TRBV19 to TRBJ1-1; no clear D. The CDR3 has 12 residues. The V end was cut by 5 bases, the J end by 0 bases, with 4 bases between. Germline CDR1 and CDR2: LNHDA and SQIVND (reference sequence). The full variable domain, its missing parts supplied by reference TRBV19 and TRBJ1-1, is DGGITQSPKYLFRKEGQNVTLSCEQNLNHDAMYWYRQDPGQGLRLIYYSQIVNDFQKGDIAEGYSVSREKKESFPLTVTSAQKNPTAFYLCASSFMNTEAFFGQGTRLTVV.